This entry lists 21 T cell receptor beta chains sequenced from one sample in a study of human T cells and chemical hapten exposure. The time point: patch test 1, 2 weeks after DPC sensitization. Documented treatment: therapeutic diphenylcyclopropenone sensitization with weekly scalp DPC. TCRdb fed the RACE reads into MiXCR, producing one record per CDR3 protein. The sample lists 74,000 or so distinct CDR3 sequences, around a tenth seen once, with about 1.4% in the top ten. The source was whole blood, collected in connection with sensitization to the hapten diphenylcyclopropenone (DPC). These receptors were collected from a woman in her forties or fifties with alopecia areata. Some clones in this sample may be carry-over from other donors' samples.

This clonotype has more than one count but fewer than ten. The chain uses TRBV12-3 or TRBV12-4 and TRBJ2-6; tentatively, D is TRBD1 (6 bases). This CDR3 contains 16 residues. The germline V and J ends were trimmed by 6 bases and 2 bases, with 14 bases remaining between them. The CDR3 DNA reads as TGTGCCAGCAGCCTAGCTCCAGGGGCTGGGGCCAACGTCCTGACTTTC. It yields the protein CASSLAPGAGANVLTF.

This clonotype came up a few times. This chain links TRBV6-5 with TRBJ1-2; 7 nucleotides match TRBD1. The CDR3 is 15 amino acids. The germline gives CDR1 MNHEY, CDR2 SVGAGI. V lost 9 bases and J lost 1; bases outside the gene matches: 11. Written as DNA, the CDR3 is TGTGCCAGTTCCCCTCTCCGGGACAGTAACTATGGCTACACCTTC. Translating it yields CASSPLRDSNYGYTF.

The rearrangement uses TRBV28 and TRBJ1-5; D is possibly TRBD1 (5 bases). The CDR3 has 16 residues. Germline V lookup: CDR1 MDHEN, CDR2 SYDVKM. V lost 3 bases to trimming and J lost 7 bases, with 19 bases between them. CDR3 sequence: CASSFVDRATFQPQHF. For the CDR3, the DNA is TGTGCCAGCAGTTTCGTTGACAGAGCCACATTCCAGCCCCAGCATTTT.

This clonotype was picked up many times. This chain joins TRBV28 and TRBJ2-1; perhaps TRBD1 as D (5 bases). V lost 5 bases, J lost 8 bases, and 7 bases lay in between. The CDR3 covers 11 residues. CDR1 is MDHEN, CDR2 SYDVKM, per germline. CDR3 nucleotides: TGTGCCAGCAGTCTCAGGGATGAGCAGTTCTTC. Protein: CASSLRDEQFF.

A few counts support this clonotype. The chain joins TRBV5-1 to TRBJ2-1; 9 bases agree with TRBD1. Germline trimming cut 1 base from V and 16 bases from J; bases unmatched to any gene: 9. The CDR3 is 13 amino acids. CDR1 SGHRS and CDR2 YFSETQ come from the germline V gene. CDR3 residues: CASSLLADRGYFF. The CDR3 region has the DNA TGCGCCAGCAGCTTGCTAGCGGACAGGGGTTATTTCTTC.

V gene TRBV29-1 combines with J gene TRBJ2-2; unclear D gene. V dropped 5 bases and J dropped 6 bases, with 7 bases sitting between them. This CDR3 has 11 residues. Germline CDR1 SQVTM, CDR2 ANQGSEA. The CDR3 spells CSVSWAGELFF. For the CDR3, the DNA is TGCAGCGTTTCCTGGGCCGGGGAGCTGTTTTTT.

This clonotype was seen a handful of times. The chain is built from TRBV10-3 and TRBJ2-5; the D gene could be TRBD1 or TRBD2 (5 bases each). The germline CDR1 and CDR2 sequences are ENHRY and SYGVKD. V was cut by 5 bases and J by 4 bases, with 11 bases left in between. The CDR3 length is 13 residues. The CDR3 sequence: CAISPSGGETQYF. Written as DNA, the CDR3 is TGTGCCATCAGTCCCAGTGGGGGAGAGACCCAGTACTTC.

The genes are TRBV29-1 and TRBJ2-3; possible D gene TRBD2, 5 bases. V shed 4 bases and J shed 5 bases, with 7 bases lying between them. Germline assignment: CDR1 SQVTM and CDR2 ANQGSEA. The CDR3 extends over 11 amino acids. CDR3 DNA: TGCAGCGTTGCACGGGGAGATACGCAGTATTTT. As protein: CSVARGDTQYF.

This clonotype came up a few times. This chain connects TRBV7-3 to TRBJ2-5; 7 bases agree with TRBD2. The CDR3 covers 13 residues. J was trimmed by 5 bases and V by 5 bases; bases with no gene match: 5. Germline-derived CDR1 and CDR2 are SGHTA and FQGTGA. The CDR3 DNA reads as TGTGCCAGCAGCATGGGAGGGCCGGAGACCCAGTACTTC. It translates to CASSMGGPETQYF.

This clonotype was observed many times. The chain links TRBV30 to TRBJ2-5; D unclear. Trimming cost V 1 base and J 4 bases, with 13 bases left between them. This CDR3 is 14 amino acids long. CDR1 is GTSNPN, CDR2 SVGIG, per germline (reference sequence). CDR3 in DNA: TGTGCCTGGAGTGGGTTTCTCGGGCGAGAGACCCAGTACTTC. It is translated as CAWSGFLGRETQYF.

This clonotype was recorded many times. V gene TRBV28 combines with J gene TRBJ1-5; no clear D gene. The V end lost 6 bases, the J end lost 4 bases, and 10 bases lay between the germline ends. The CDR3 is 13 residues long. Germline V gene sequence: CDR1 MDHEN, CDR2 SYDVKM. CDR3 DNA sequence: TGTGCCAGCAGCCGCGACCTAAATCAGCCCCAGCATTTT. Translation: CASSRDLNQPQHF.

The chain has TRBV6-6 and TRBJ2-7, with 13 bases fitting TRBD2. Germline CDR1 is MNHNY and CDR2 is SVGAGI (reference sequence). Germline trimming cut 4 bases from V and 6 bases from J; bases unmatched to any gene: 6. The CDR3 contains 15 residues. In DNA form, the CDR3 reads TGTGCCAGCAGTTTGGGACTAGCGGGATTGGGCGAGCAGTACTTC. Encoded protein: CASSLGLAGLGEQYF.

This clonotype was detected many times. The V gene is TRBV6-5, the J gene TRBJ1-3, with D tentatively TRBD1 (6 bases). V dropped 2 bases and J dropped 1 base, with 9 bases sitting between them. The CDR3 length is 15 residues. Germline V gene sequence: CDR1 MNHEY, CDR2 SVGAGI. The CDR3 is CASSYTTGSGNTIYF. The CDR3 DNA reads TGTGCCAGCAGTTACACAACAGGGTCTGGAAACACCATATATTTT.

The sample holds many counts of this clonotype. J is TRBJ1-4 and V is TRBV7-9; TRBD1 aligns across 10 bases. The trim removed 1 base at V and 2 bases at J, leaving 1 base unmatched. The CDR3 spans 16 residues. Germline-derived CDR1 and CDR2 are SEHNR and FQNEAQ (reference sequence). CDR3 nucleotides: TGTGCCAGCAGCTTAGGACAGGGGGCGACTAATGAAAAACTGTTTTTT. This encodes CASSLGQGATNEKLFF.

The genes are TRBV6-6 and TRBJ2-5; a weak D match, TRBD2 (7 bases). V lost 10 bases and J 9 bases, leaving 24 bases between the germline ends. CDR3 length: 14 amino acids. Germline V gene data show CDR1 as MNHNY and CDR2 as SVGAGI (reference sequence). This CDR3 reads CATGGPTQEGAQYF. CDR3 nucleotide sequence: TGTGCCACGGGGGGCCCGACGCAAGAGGGGGCCCAGTACTTC.

This clonotype was counted at least ten times. This chain joins TRBV20-1 and TRBJ1-3; 7 bases agree with TRBD1. The ends lost 5 bases at V and 0 bases at J; junction bases unmatched: 1. The CDR3 spans 13 residues. Germline loops: CDR1 DFQATT, CDR2 SNEGSKA (reference sequence). CDR3 sequence (DNA): TGCAGTGCTGGGACAGCCTCTGGAAACACCATATATTTT. This translates into CSAGTASGNTIYF.

Only a few counts were recorded for this clonotype. The rearrangement links TRBV5-4 to TRBJ2-5; the D is unclear. This CDR3 is 12 amino acids long. Germline CDR1 reads SGHNT; CDR2 reads YYREEE (reference sequence). Trimming removed 1 base at V and 2 bases at J, with 3 bases between. In DNA, the CDR3 is TGTGCCAGCAGCTTGCCTCAAGAGACCCAGTACTTC. As protein: CASSLPQETQYF.

The J gene is TRBJ2-3, the V gene TRBV6-5, with 10 bases lining up with TRBD2. Per the germline V gene, CDR1 is MNHEY and CDR2 is SVGAGI. The CDR3 has 15 amino acids. V trimming: 4 bases; J trimming: 3 bases; junction bases outside the gene matches: 4. In nucleotides, the CDR3 is TGTGCCAGCAGTTCCCCGACTAGCGGGACAGATACGCAGTATTTT. Its translation is CASSSPTSGTDTQYF.

This clonotype has at least ten counts. CDR3 nucleotides: TGTGCCAGCTCACCACCGGGGACTCCTTGGGAGCAGTACTTC. Protein: CASSPPGTPWEQYF. This chain connects TRBV18 to TRBJ2-7; a possible D gene is TRBD2 (6 bases). The CDR3 runs to 14 residues. Germline-derived CDR1 and CDR2 are KGHSH and LQKENI. V dropped 0 bases and J dropped 7 bases, with 13 bases sitting between them.

This clonotype has at least ten counts. The chain uses TRBV2 and TRBJ2-7; maybe TRBD2 (6 bases). Trimming took off 0 bases at V and 6 bases at J, with 15 bases between the two ends. The CDR3 extends over 15 amino acids. Germline V gene lookup returns CDR1 SNHLY and CDR2 FYNNEI. The CDR3 nucleotides read TGTGCCAGCAGTGAAGCGCTAGCGCTGAGCAGCGAGCAGTACTTC. As protein: CASSEALALSSEQYF. Full variable domain (rest looked up from reference TRBV2 and TRBJ2-7): EPEVTQTPSHQVTQMGQEVILRCVPISNHLYFYWYRQILGQKVEFLVSFYNNEISEKSEIFDDQFSVERPDGSNFTLKIRSTKLEDSAMYFCASSEALALSSEQYFGPGTRLTVT.

This clonotype has just a few counts. The V gene is TRBV24-1, the J gene TRBJ2-3; D is undetermined. Germline lookup yields CDR1 KGHDR and CDR2 SFDVKD. There are 12 residues in the CDR3. With 7 bases removed from V and 1 base from J, the gap between germline ends came to 5 bases. CDR3: CATRTGTDTQYF. The CDR3 DNA reads TGTGCCACCAGGACCGGCACAGATACGCAGTATTTT.